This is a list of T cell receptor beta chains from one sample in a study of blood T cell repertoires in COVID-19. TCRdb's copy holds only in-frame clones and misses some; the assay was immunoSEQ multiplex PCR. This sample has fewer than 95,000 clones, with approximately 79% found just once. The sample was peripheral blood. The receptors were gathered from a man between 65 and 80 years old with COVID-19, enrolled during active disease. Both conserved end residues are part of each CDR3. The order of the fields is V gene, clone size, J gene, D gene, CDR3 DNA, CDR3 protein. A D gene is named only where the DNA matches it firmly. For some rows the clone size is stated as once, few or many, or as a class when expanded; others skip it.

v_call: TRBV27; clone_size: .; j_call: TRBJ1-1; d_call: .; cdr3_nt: TGTGCCAGCAGTTTATCGAGGAACACTGAAGCTTTCTTT; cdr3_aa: CASSLSRNTEAFF
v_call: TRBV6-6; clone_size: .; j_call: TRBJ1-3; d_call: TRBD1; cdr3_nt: TGTGCCAGCATTCCAGGGGGTAGCTCTGGAAACACCATATATTTT; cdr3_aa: CASIPGGSSGNTIYF
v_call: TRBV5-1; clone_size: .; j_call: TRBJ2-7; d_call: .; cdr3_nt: TGCGCCAGCAGCTTGGCCGGTGAGCCAGGGGTCTACGAGCAGTACTTC; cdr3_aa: CASSLAGEPGVYEQYF
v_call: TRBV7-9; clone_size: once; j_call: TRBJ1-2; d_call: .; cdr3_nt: TGTGCCAGCAGCTTAGGAGGGTATAACTATGGCTACACCTTC; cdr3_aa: CASSLGGYNYGYTF
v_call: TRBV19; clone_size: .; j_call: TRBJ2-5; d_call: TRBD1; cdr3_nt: TGTGCCAGTAGTACCTACTTCGGACAGGCCCAAGAGACCCAGTACTTC; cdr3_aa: CASSTYFGQAQETQYF
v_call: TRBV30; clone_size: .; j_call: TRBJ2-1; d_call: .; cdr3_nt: TGTGCCTGGAGTTCCATAGCCCGCAATGAGCAGTTCTTC; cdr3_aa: CAWSSIARNEQFF
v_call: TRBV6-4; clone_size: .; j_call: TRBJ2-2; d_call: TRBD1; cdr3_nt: TGTGCCAGCAGTCCTAGACAGGGATTGAACACCGGGGAGCTGTTTTTT; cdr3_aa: CASSPRQGLNTGELFF
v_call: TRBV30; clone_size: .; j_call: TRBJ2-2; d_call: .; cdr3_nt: TGTGCCTGGAAGCGACAGCTTCTGAACACCGGGGAGCTGTTTTTT; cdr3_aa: CAWKRQLLNTGELFF
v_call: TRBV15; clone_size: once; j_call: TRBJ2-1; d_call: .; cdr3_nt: TGTGCCACCAGCAGAGATGGGGGCCGGGTGAATGAGCAGTTCTTC; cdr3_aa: CATSRDGGRVNEQFF
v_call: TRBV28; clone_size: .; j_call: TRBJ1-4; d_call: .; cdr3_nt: TGTGCCAGCAGACAAACTAATGAAAAACTGTTTTTT; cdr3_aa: CASRQTNEKLFF
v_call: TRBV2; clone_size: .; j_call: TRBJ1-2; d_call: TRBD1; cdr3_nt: TGTGCCAGCAGCCGGGAGGGGGCGGGTGGCTACACCTTC; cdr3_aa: CASSREGAGGYTF
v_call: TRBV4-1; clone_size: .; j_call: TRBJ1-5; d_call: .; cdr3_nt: TGCGCCAGCAGCCCTATGCTCAAAGGGGCAGATCAGCCCCAGCATTTT; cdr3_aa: CASSPMLKGADQPQHF
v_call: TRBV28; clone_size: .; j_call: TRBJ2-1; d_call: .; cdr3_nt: TGTGCCAGCAGTTTATTGGACTCTGACAATGAGCAGTTCTTC; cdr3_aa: CASSLLDSDNEQFF
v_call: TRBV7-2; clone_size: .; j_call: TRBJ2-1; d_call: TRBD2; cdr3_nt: TGTGCCAGCAGCGCCGGGACTAAGCAGTTCTTC; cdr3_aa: CASSAGTKQFF
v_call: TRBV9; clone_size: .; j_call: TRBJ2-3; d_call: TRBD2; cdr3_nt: TGTGCCAGCAGCGTAGGCCCCACTAGCGTGACAGATACGCAGTATTTT; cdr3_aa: CASSVGPTSVTDTQYF
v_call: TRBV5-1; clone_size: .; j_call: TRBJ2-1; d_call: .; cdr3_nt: TGCGCCAGCAGCTTGGCCCAGTCCAATGAGCAGTTCTTC; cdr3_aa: CASSLAQSNEQFF
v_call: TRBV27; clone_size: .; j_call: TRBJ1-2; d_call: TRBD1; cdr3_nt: TGTGCCAGCAGTCGACAGGGATTAACTAACTATGGCTACACCTTC; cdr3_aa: CASSRQGLTNYGYTF